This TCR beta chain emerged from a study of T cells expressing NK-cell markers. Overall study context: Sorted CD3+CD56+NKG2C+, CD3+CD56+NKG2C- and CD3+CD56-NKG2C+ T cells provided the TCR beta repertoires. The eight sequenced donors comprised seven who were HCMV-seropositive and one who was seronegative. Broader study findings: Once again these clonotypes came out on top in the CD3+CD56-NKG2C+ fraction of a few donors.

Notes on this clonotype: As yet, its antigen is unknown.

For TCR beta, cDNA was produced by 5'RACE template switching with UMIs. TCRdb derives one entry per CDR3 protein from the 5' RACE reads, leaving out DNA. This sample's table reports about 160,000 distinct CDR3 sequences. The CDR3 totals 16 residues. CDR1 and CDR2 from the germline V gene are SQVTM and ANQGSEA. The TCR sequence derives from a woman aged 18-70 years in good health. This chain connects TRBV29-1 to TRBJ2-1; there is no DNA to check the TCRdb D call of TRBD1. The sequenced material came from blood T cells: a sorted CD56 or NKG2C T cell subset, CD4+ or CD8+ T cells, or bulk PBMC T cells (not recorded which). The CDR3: CSVSYRGASSYNEQFF.